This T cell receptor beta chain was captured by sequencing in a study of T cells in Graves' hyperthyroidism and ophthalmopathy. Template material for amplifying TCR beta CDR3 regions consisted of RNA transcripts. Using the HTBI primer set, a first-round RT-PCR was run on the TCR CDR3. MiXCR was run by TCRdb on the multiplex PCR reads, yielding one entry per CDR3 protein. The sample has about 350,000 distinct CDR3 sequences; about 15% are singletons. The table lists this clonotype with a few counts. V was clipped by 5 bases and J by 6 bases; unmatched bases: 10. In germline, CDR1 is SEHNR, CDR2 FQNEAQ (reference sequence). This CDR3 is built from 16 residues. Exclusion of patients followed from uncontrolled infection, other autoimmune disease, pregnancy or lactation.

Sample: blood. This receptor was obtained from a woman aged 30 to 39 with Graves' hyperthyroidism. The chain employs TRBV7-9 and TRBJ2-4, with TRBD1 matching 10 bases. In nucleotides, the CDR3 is TGTGCCAGCAGCCTCACGACAGGGGGCTTCGGAAACATTCAGTACTTC. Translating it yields CASSLTTGGFGNIQYF.